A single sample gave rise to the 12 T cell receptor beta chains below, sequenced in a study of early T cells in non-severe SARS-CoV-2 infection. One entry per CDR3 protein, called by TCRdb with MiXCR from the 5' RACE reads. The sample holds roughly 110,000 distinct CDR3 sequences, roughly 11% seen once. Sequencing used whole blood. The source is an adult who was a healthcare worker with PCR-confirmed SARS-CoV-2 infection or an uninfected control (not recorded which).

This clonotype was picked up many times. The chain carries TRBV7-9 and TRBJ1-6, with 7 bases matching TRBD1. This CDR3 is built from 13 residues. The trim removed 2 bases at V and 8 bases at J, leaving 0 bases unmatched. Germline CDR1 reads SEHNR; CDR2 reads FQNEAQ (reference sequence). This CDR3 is CASSLQGDSPLHF. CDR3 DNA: TGTGCCAGCAGCTTACAGGGGGATTCACCCCTCCACTTT.

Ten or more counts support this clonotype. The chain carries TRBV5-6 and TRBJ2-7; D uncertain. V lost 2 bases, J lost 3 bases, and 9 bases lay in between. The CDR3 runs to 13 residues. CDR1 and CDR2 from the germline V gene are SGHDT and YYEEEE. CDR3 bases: TGTGCCAGCAGCTTCTCTGCAAACTACGAGCAGTACTTC. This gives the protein CASSFSANYEQYF.

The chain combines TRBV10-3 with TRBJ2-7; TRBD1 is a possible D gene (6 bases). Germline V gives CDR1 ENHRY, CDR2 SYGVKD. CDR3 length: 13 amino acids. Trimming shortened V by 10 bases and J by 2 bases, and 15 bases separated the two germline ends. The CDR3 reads CATTGHSTYEQYF. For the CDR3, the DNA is TGTGCCACCACGGGACACTCAACCTACGAGCAGTACTTC.

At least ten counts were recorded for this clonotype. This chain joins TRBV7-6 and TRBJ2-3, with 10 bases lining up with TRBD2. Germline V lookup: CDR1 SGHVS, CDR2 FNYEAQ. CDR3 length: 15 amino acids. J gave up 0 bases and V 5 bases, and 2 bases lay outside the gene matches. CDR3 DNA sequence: TGTGCCAGCAGCCGTAGCGGGAGGAGCACAGATACGCAGTATTTT. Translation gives CASSRSGRSTDTQYF.

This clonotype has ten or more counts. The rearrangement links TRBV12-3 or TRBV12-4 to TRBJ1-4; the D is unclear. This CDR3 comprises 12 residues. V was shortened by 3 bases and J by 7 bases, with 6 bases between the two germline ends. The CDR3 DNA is TGTGCCAGCAGTTTGTGGAGTGAAAAACTGTTTTTT. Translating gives CASSLWSEKLFF.

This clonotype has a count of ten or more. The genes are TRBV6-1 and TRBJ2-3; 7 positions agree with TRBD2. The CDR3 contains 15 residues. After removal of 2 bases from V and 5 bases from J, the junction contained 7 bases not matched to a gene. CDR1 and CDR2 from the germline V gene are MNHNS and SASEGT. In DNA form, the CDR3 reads TGTGCCAGCAGTGAAATGGCGGGGGTGGTAGATACGCAGTATTTT. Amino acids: CASSEMAGVVDTQYF.

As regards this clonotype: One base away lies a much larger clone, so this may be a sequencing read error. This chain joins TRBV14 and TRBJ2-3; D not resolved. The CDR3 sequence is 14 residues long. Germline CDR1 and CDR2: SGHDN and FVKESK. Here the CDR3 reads CAISQQERTDTQYF. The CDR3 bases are TGTGCCATCAGCCAACAAGAGAGGACAGATACGCAGTATTTT.

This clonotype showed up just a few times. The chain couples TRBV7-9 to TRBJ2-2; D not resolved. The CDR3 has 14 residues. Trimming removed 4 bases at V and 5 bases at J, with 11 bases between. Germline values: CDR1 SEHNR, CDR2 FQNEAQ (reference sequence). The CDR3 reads CASSYGIRTGELFF. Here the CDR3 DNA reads TGTGCCAGCAGCTACGGCATCAGGACCGGGGAGCTGTTTTTT.

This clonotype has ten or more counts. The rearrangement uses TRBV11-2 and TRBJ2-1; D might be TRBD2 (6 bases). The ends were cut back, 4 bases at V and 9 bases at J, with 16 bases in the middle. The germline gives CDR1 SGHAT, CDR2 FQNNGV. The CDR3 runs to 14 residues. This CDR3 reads CASSSGLRGSEQFF. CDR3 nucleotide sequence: TGTGCCAGCAGCTCGGGACTTAGAGGGTCTGAGCAGTTCTTC. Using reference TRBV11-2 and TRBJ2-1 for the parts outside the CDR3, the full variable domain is EAGVAQSPRYKIIEKRQSVAFWCNPISGHATLYWYQQILGQGPKLLIQFQNNGVVDDSQLPKDRFSAERLKGVDSTLKIQPAKLEDSAVYLCASSSGLRGSEQFFGPGTRLTVL.

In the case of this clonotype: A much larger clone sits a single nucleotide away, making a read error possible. Here the CDR3 DNA reads TGTGCCAGCAGCCTGGGAGCCGGGGCTAGCGCTTACGAGCAGTACTTC. It translates to CASSLGAGASAYEQYF. The chain employs TRBV7-2 and TRBJ2-7; TRBD2 might be the D (6 bases). Germline V gene data show CDR1 as SGHTA and CDR2 as FQGNSA. The CDR3 has 16 residues. Deletions cut 5 bases from V and 4 bases from J, with 21 bases between.

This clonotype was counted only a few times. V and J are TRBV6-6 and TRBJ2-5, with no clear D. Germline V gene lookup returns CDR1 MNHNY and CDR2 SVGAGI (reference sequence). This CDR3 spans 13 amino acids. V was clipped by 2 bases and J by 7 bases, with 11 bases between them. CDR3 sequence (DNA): TGTGCCAGCAGTTACCGGTTCCCTGGGACCCAGTACTTC. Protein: CASSYRFPGTQYF.

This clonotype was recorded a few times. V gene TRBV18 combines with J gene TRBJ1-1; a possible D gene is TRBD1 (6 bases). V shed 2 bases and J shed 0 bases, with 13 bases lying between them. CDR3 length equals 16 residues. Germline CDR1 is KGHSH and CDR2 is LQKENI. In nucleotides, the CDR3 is TGTGCCAGCTCACCAGCAAACCAGGGGATGAACACTGAAGCTTTCTTT. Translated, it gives CASSPANQGMNTEAFF.